This T cell receptor (beta chain) was retrieved from a study of blood T cell repertoires in COVID-19. Measured with immunoSEQ multiplex PCR; TCRdb has only the in-frame clones, and not every one. The sample consists of about 87,000 clones, around 87% of them appearing once. Trimming stripped 2 bases from V and 3 bases from J, with 10 bases between. CDR3 length: 14 amino acids. Per germline, CDR1 KGHSH and CDR2 LQKENI. The sample was peripheral blood. The TCR was taken from a man in his forties with acute or convalescent COVID-19. This chain joins TRBV18 and TRBJ2-5; possibly TRBD2 for D (6 bases). For the CDR3, the DNA is TGTGCCAGCTCACCAATGGCGGGGAAAGAGACCCAGTACTTC. This sequence encodes CASSPMAGKETQYF.